These T cell receptor beta chains were read from a single sample in a study of a mutant IDH1 vaccine in newly diagnosed glioma. Assay: immunoSEQ multiplex PCR; the TCRdb copy retains only in-frame clones and omits some. The repertoire holds tens of thousands of clones, with roughly nine tenths as singletons. No antigen has been identified for these receptors. The sample in question was PBMCs, obtained from a glioma patient whose treatment included an IDH1 peptide vaccine. Receptor source: a woman in her fifties or sixties with glioma. The CDR3 runs from the conserved cysteine through the conserved F or W. The order of the fields is CDR3 protein, clone size, V gene, J gene. Clone size is not always given. Where it is, it says once, few, many or a class for expanded clones.

cdr3_aa: CASSSRDGSYNEQFF; clone_size: NA; v_call: TRBV7-6; j_call: TRBJ2-1
cdr3_aa: CASSLEGLQSYGYTF; clone_size: NA; v_call: TRBV13; j_call: TRBJ1-2
cdr3_aa: CASSPGGGGHNEQFF; clone_size: NA; v_call: TRBV7-3; j_call: TRBJ2-1
cdr3_aa: CASSGDGSGANVLTF; clone_size: once; v_call: TRBV5-1; j_call: TRBJ2-6
cdr3_aa: CASAPLREPQHF; clone_size: NA; v_call: TRBV7-9; j_call: TRBJ1-5
cdr3_aa: CASSVGFGYEQYF; clone_size: NA; v_call: TRBV9; j_call: TRBJ2-7
cdr3_aa: CASSFRGNYNEQFF; clone_size: NA; v_call: TRBV11-2; j_call: TRBJ2-1
cdr3_aa: CASSVDLGSVAYEQYF; clone_size: NA; v_call: TRBV5-4; j_call: TRBJ2-7
cdr3_aa: CSVGTGSTRTDTQYF; clone_size: NA; v_call: TRBV29-1; j_call: TRBJ2-3
cdr3_aa: CAISEWTGNTIYF; clone_size: many; v_call: TRBV10-3; j_call: TRBJ1-3
cdr3_aa: CASSPWLLYNEQFF; clone_size: NA; v_call: TRBV9; j_call: TRBJ2-1
cdr3_aa: CAISADRGTNTGELFF; clone_size: once; v_call: TRBV10-3; j_call: TRBJ2-2
cdr3_aa: CACSSGSPQETQYF; clone_size: NA; v_call: TRBV30; j_call: TRBJ2-5
cdr3_aa: CASIPGQGYQPQHF; clone_size: NA; v_call: TRBV28; j_call: TRBJ1-5
cdr3_aa: CASSEGQGNIQYF; clone_size: NA; v_call: TRBV6-1; j_call: TRBJ2-4
cdr3_aa: CASSLLGLAETGELFF; clone_size: NA; v_call: TRBV5-1; j_call: TRBJ2-2
cdr3_aa: CASSITTGGAYGYTF; clone_size: NA; v_call: TRBV19; j_call: TRBJ1-2
cdr3_aa: CASSTEPTGGRETQYF; clone_size: NA; v_call: TRBV19; j_call: TRBJ2-5